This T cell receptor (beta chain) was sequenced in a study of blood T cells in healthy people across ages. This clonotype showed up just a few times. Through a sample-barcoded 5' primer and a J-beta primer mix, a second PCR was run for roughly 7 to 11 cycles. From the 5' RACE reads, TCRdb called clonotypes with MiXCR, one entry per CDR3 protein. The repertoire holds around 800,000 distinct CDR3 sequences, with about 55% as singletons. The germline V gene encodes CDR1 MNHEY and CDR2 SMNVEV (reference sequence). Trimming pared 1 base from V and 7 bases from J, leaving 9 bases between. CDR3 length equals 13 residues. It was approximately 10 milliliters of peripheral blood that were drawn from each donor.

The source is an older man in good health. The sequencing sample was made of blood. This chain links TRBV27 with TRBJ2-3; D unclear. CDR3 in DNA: TGTGCCAGCAGTTTATACTCGACAAATACGCAGTATTTT. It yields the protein CASSLYSTNTQYF.